The rows below give T cell receptor beta chains drawn from one sample of a study of T-cell reconstitution after alpha-beta-depleted transplantation in children. MiXCR, applied by TCRdb to the PCR reads, yields one record per CDR3 protein. The data hold approximately 1,000,000 distinct CDR3 sequences, with roughly 29% observed a single time. Sequenced material: PBMCs, mostly from graft donor cells, taken 360 days after TCRalphabeta/CD19-depleted stem cell transplant. Every receptor here comes from a boy under two years old who had a stem cell transplant for SCID, so the T cells may come from the graft donor. Both conserved end residues are part of each CDR3. The order of the fields is V gene, J gene, D gene, clone size, CDR3 DNA, CDR3 protein. The D gene is left open where the match is weak. Size tells how often a clone was seen (once, few, many) or the class of an expanded clone, and some rows leave it out.

>TRBV29-1|TRBJ1-1|NA|NA
TGCAGCGTATTAGAGGACGGGACTGAAGCTTTCTTT
CSVLEDGTEAFF
>TRBV20-1|TRBJ2-7|NA|few
TGCAGTGCTAGAGGTCAGGCGGTACCCTCCTACGAGCAGTACTTC
CSARGQAVPSYEQYF
>TRBV11-3|TRBJ1-1|TRBD1|once
TGTGCCAGCAGCATACGACAGGGGGCCGGTGAAGCTTTCTTT
CASSIRQGAGEAFF
>TRBV10-3|TRBJ2-3|NA|NA
TGTGCCATCAGTGAGAAAGATACGCAGTATTTT
CAISEKDTQYF
>TRBV20-1|TRBJ1-1|NA|NA
TGCAGTGCTCCCCCCGAGGGGGGTGCTGAAGCTTTCTTT
CSAPPEGGAEAFF
>TRBV28|TRBJ2-5|TRBD2|few
TGTGCCAGCAGGAGAGCGGGGGGGCTTAAGACCCAGTACTTC
CASRRAGGLKTQYF
>TRBV15|TRBJ1-5|NA|few
TGTGCCACCAGTACTAGGGCAGGACCAAGTCAGCCCCAGCATTTT
CATSTRAGPSQPQHF
>TRBV9|TRBJ2-2|TRBD2|NA
TGTGCCAGCAGCGTACCCAGGACTAGCAGAAACACCGGGGAGCTGTTTTTT
CASSVPRTSRNTGELFF
>TRBV27|TRBJ2-1|NA|NA
TGTGCCAGCAGTTCCTCTCCGGGGAGCTCCTACAATGAGCAGTTCTTC
CASSSSPGSSYNEQFF
>TRBV5-1|TRBJ1-6|NA|NA
TGCGCCAGCAGCTTGTCCGTTACTGCTCTTTCACCCCTCCACTTT
CASSLSVTALSPLHF
>TRBV28|TRBJ2-7|NA|few
TGTGCCAGCACCAGGGGGGCAGGGACCTACGAGCAGTACTTC
CASTRGAGTYEQYF
>TRBV7-8|TRBJ2-7|TRBD1|few
TGTGCCAGCAGCTCGAAACCAGGGGGCGCATCCTACGAGCAGTACTTC
CASSSKPGGASYEQYF
>TRBV19|TRBJ1-5|NA|NA
TGTGCCAGTACCGATCGTCTCGGGGGGCTAAGGAATCAGCCCCAGCATTTT
CASTDRLGGLRNQPQHF
>TRBV12-3/TRBV12-4|TRBJ1-5|NA|NA
TGTGCCAGCAGCGAAGAGGGGTTTTTGAGGAATCAGCCCCAGCATTTT
CASSEEGFLRNQPQHF
>TRBV12-3/TRBV12-4|TRBJ2-7|NA|few
TGTGCCAGCAGTTTAGCGCAAAAGGGATACGAGCAGTACTTC
CASSLAQKGYEQYF
>TRBV6-5|TRBJ1-4|TRBD1|few
TGTGCCAGCATTAGAGGGACAGGGGGCAATGAAAAACTGTTTTTT
CASIRGTGGNEKLFF
>TRBV9|TRBJ2-3|TRBD2|NA
TGTGCCAGCAGCGTAGTCGCGGGGGGTAGCACAGATACGCAGTATTTT
CASSVVAGGSTDTQYF
>TRBV6-1|TRBJ1-1|NA|NA
TGTGCCAGCAGTGCCGGGGGCAGGAACACTGAAGCTTTCTTT
CASSAGGRNTEAFF
>TRBV5-1|TRBJ2-7|TRBD1|few
TGCGCCAGCAGCTTGGGCGGACAGGGGGACGAGCAGTACTTC
CASSLGGQGDEQYF
>TRBV10-3|TRBJ2-7|TRBD1|few
TGTGCCACCACGTTTTCCGGGACAGGGTCCTACGAGCAGTACTTC
CATTFSGTGSYEQYF
>TRBV11-2|TRBJ2-1|NA|few
TGTGCCAGCAGCTTAGGTGGCCTACAATGGCAGTTCTTC
CASSLGGLQWQFF
>TRBV9|TRBJ2-1|TRBD2|NA
TGTGCCAGCAGCCCATATAGCGGGAGGACCTACAATGAGCAGTTCTTC
CASSPYSGRTYNEQFF
>TRBV27|TRBJ2-2|NA|NA
TGTGCCAGCAGTGAACGGACAGTTTCCGGGGAGCTGTTTTTT
CASSERTVSGELFF
>TRBV20-1|TRBJ2-7|NA|NA
TGCAGTGCTATCGAGGAGGGAAGGACTCAAAAAAGGTACTACGAGCAGTACTTC
CSAIEEGRTQKRYYEQYF
>TRBV20-1|TRBJ2-7|TRBD1|NA
TGCAGTGCTAGAGATAAAGGACAGGGCCCCTACGAGCAGTACTTC
CSARDKGQGPYEQYF
>TRBV10-1|TRBJ2-1|NA|NA
TGCGCCAGCAGTGGTCAGCGGGCCAATGAGCAGTTCTTC
CASSGQRANEQFF
>TRBV6-1|TRBJ1-2|NA|NA
TGTGCCAGCAGTGACGGGGTCGGGCAGGGGTTATTCTATGGCTACACCTTC
CASSDGVGQGLFYGYTF
>TRBV27|TRBJ2-3|NA|many
TGTGCCAGCAGTTACAGTGCTAGCACAGATACGCAGTATTTT
CASSYSASTDTQYF
>TRBV7-9|TRBJ2-7|NA|NA
TGTGCCAGCAGCTTATTTCTGGGCGGTTCCTACGAGCAGTACTTC
CASSLFLGGSYEQYF